This TCR beta chain was observed in a study of blood T cell repertoires in COVID-19. V lost 3 bases and J lost 1; bases outside the gene matches: 14. The CDR3 is made up of 18 amino acids. Germline V CDR1 and CDR2: SEHNR, FQNEAQ (reference sequence). The assay was immunoSEQ multiplex PCR, and TCRdb's table has in-frame clones only and misses some. The table includes about 160,000 clones, approximately 91% detected once. Sample: peripheral blood. The genes are TRBV7-9 and TRBJ2-7; TRBD1 agrees at 8 bases. The sequence derives from a man younger than 35 with acute or convalescent COVID-19. The CDR3 bases are TGTGCCAGCAGCTTCCCCACCGGATCAGGGGGCGATTCCTACGAGCAGTACTTC. It translates to CASSFPTGSGGDSYEQYF.